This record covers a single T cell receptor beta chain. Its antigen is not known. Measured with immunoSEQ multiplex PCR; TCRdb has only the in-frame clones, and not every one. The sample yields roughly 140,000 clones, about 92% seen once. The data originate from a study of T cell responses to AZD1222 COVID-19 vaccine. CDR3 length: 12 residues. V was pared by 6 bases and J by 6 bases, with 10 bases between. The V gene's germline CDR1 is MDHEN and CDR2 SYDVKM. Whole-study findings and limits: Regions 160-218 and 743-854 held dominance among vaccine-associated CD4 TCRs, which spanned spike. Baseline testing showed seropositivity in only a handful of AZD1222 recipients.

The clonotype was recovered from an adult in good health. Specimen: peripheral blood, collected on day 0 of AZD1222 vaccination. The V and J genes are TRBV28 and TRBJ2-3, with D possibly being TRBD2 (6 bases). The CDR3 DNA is TGTGCCAGCAGCCTTCTAGCGGATACGCAGTATTTT. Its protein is CASSLLADTQYF.